This TCR beta chain was recorded in a study of response to subunit inactivated influenza vaccine. From the RT-PCR reads, TCRdb called clonotypes with MiXCR, one entry per CDR3 protein. The repertoire holds 650,000 or so distinct CDR3 sequences, with 14% as singletons. This clonotype was detected only a few times. The CDR3 sequence is 12 residues long. Trimming pared 4 bases from V and 7 bases from J, leaving 13 bases between. The germline gives CDR1 DFQATT, CDR2 SNEGSKA (reference sequence). The chain combines TRBV20-1 with TRBJ1-2; TRBD1 might be the D (6 bases). Here the sequenced sample was PBMCs from blood, taken 14 to 15 days before vaccination. This TCR derives from a man aged 50-60 years who received an inactivated influenza vaccine. CDR3 protein: CSAMGGPGGYTF. The CDR3 DNA reads TGCAGTGCTATGGGGGGCCCGGGTGGCTACACCTTC.